The next 29 T cell receptor beta chains were all read from a single sample in a study of low-dose radiotherapy and immunotherapy resistance in tumors (dated 2022 in TCRdb). This specimen's time point label, interpreted: after trial treatment. In light of the paper, this sample's treatment or condition label describes: LDRT plus nivolumab, ipilimumab, low-dose cyclophosphamide and aspirin (RACIN trial). TCRdb names Illumina HiSeq 2500 as the instrument used. First-strand cDNA was synthesized using Superscript III and a set of TRAV- and TRBV-specific primers, so that both TCRalpha and TCRbeta chains were covered. TCRs were amplified for about 20 PCR cycles with Phusion, using a constant-region primer paired with the adapter attached to the V primers. TCRdb ran its own pipeline on the public reads, namely fastp trimming at Q25 and MiXCR clone calling, and kept in-frame beta chains. One record per CDR3 amino acid sequence lists the most common genes and DNA. In this sample the table shows around 84,000 distinct CDR3 sequences, around a sixth of which occur a single time. Clones ranked in the top ten supply approximately 1.5% of the sample.

The sequencing used PBMCs, collected after low-dose radiotherapy plus immunotherapy. The receptors were sampled from a male donor with prostate cancer.

This clonotype has a count of ten or more. The chain is built from TRBV24-1 and TRBJ1-5, with D hard to call. Germline assignment: CDR1 KGHDR and CDR2 SFDVKD. This CDR3 comprises 15 residues. V gave up 2 bases and J gave up 4 bases, with 11 bases separating them. CDR3 in DNA: TGTGCCACCAGTGATTCAATAAGCAGAAATCAGCCCCAGCATTTT. This translates into CATSDSISRNQPQHF.

This clonotype was seen at least ten times. The J gene is TRBJ2-3, the V gene TRBV18; D unclear. This CDR3 comprises 11 residues. Germline CDR1 is KGHSH and CDR2 is LQKENI. V was clipped by 5 bases and J by 2 bases, with 2 bases between them. CDR3 coding DNA: TGTGCCAGCTCAACCACAGATACGCAGTATTTT. Encoded protein: CASSTTDTQYF. The full variable domain, rest sourced from reference TRBV18 and TRBJ2-3, is NAGVMQNPRHLVRRRGQEARLRCSPMKGHSHVYWYRQLPEEGLKFMVYLQKENIIDESGMPKERFSAEFPKEGPSILRIQQVVRGDSAAYFCASSTTDTQYFGPGTRLTVL.

Concerning this clonotype: No DNA is shown, since the ends of the CDR3 on it are uncertain; the CDR3 is the one TCRdb lists. The CDR3 reads CASKLEVTGELFFF. This rearrangement joins TRBV6-8 to TRBJ2-2; the D call TRBD2 from the table was never checked on the DNA. The length of the CDR3 is 14 amino acids, counting both ends. CDR1 and CDR2 from the germline V gene are MNHGY and SAAAGT.

A word on this clonotype: The limits of the CDR3 on the DNA are not certain, so only TCRdb's listed CDR3 is given. The V and J genes are TRBV15 and TRBJ1-4; no DNA check was done on the table's D call, TRBD1. The germline V gene encodes CDR1 LNHNV and CDR2 YYDKDF (reference sequence). The CDR3 is 20 residues long, ends included. The CDR3: CATQKDRVSEKLFFFFFFFF.

This clonotype was picked up many times. The chain joins TRBV12-3 or TRBV12-4 to TRBJ2-5; TRBD2 agrees at 13 bases. V gave up 5 bases and J gave up 5 bases; unmatched junction bases: 11. The CDR3 extends over 17 amino acids. Written as DNA, the CDR3 is TGTGCCAGCAGTCCCCCGAGGACTAGCGGGAGTGGGGAGACCCAGTACTTC. Its protein product is CASSPPRTSGSGETQYF.

This clonotype has ten or more counts. The genes are TRBV6-1 and TRBJ2-1; D is unresolved. Between the trimmed V and J ends, which lost 8 bases and 8 bases, there was a span of 16 bases. The CDR3 length is 13 residues. Germline CDR1 is MNHNS and CDR2 is SASEGT. The CDR3 sequence is CASSFTPGDEQFF. The CDR3 nucleotides are TGTGCCAGCTCCTTTACCCCGGGCGATGAGCAGTTCTTC.

This clonotype was recorded many times. V and J are TRBV15 and TRBJ2-2; no clear D gene. CDR3 length: 14 amino acids. In germline, CDR1 is LNHNV, CDR2 YYDKDF (reference sequence). With 4 bases removed from V and 4 bases from J, the gap between germline ends came to 10 bases. This CDR3 reads CATSTRATTGELFF. Here the CDR3 DNA reads TGTGCCACCAGCACAAGGGCCACCACCGGGGAGCTGTTTTTT.

This clonotype was seen at least ten times. The rearrangement uses TRBV5-1 and TRBJ2-6; TRBD2 might be the D (5 bases). V shed 2 bases and J shed 0 bases, with 9 bases lying between them. The CDR3 length is 16 residues. The V gene's germline CDR1 is SGHRS and CDR2 YFSETQ. The CDR3 coding sequence is TGCGCCAGCAGCTTACCAACTAGCTCTGGGGCCAACGTCCTGACTTTC. It is translated as CASSLPTSSGANVLTF.

The rearrangement joins TRBV3-1 to TRBJ1-6; the D is unclear. V was clipped by 0 bases and J by 7 bases, with 4 bases between them. Germline V lookup: CDR1 LGHDT, CDR2 YNNKEL (reference sequence). The CDR3 loop spans 13 amino acids. In nucleotides, the CDR3 is TGTGCCAGCAGCCAAGAACAGAATTCACCCCTCCACTTT. It yields the protein CASSQEQNSPLHF.

This clonotype has a count of ten or more. The rearrangement uses TRBV27 and TRBJ2-1; TRBD2 matches at 9 bases. Germline CDR1 is MNHEY and CDR2 is SMNVEV (reference sequence). CDR3 length equals 14 residues. V was pared by 6 bases and J by 9 bases, with 9 bases of the junction left unmatched. CDR3 protein: CASRRASGNGEQFF. CDR3 sequence (DNA): TGTGCCAGCAGGAGGGCTAGCGGGAACGGTGAGCAGTTCTTC.

This chain links TRBV9 with TRBJ2-2, with D unclear. Trimming took off 0 bases at V and 6 bases at J, with 9 bases between the two ends. CDR1 SGDLS and CDR2 YYNGEE come from the germline V gene. CDR3 size: 14 residues. The CDR3 DNA is TGTGCCAGCAGCGTAGGTTGGATGGCCGGGGAGCTGTTTTTT. This sequence encodes CASSVGWMAGELFF.

This clonotype occurred many times. CDR3 in DNA: TGTGCCAGCAGCTTAGCAGAGTACAATGAGCAGTTCTTC. This sequence encodes CASSLAEYNEQFF. The chain recombines TRBV7-2 with TRBJ2-1; D unresolved. Trimming took off 0 bases at V and 4 bases at J, with 4 bases between the two ends. The CDR3 loop spans 13 amino acids. Per germline, CDR1 SGHTA and CDR2 FQGNSA. Full variable domain (remainder filled in from reference TRBV7-2 and TRBJ2-1): GAGVSQSPSNKVTEKGKDVELRCDPISGHTALYWYRQSLGQGLEFLIYFQGNSAPDKSGLPSDRFSAERTGGSVSTLTIQRTQQEDSAVYLCASSLAEYNEQFFGPGTRLTVL.

This clonotype has ten or more counts. This rearrangement joins TRBV7-7 to TRBJ2-5, with unresolved D. V gave up 5 bases and J gave up 4 bases, with 11 bases separating them. Germline V CDR1 and CDR2: SSHAT, FNYEAQ (reference sequence). The CDR3 is 13 amino acids. CDR3 in amino acids: CASSPTGRETQYF. The CDR3, as DNA: TGTGCCAGCAGCCCCACCGGACGAGAGACCCAGTACTTC.

This clonotype was seen ten or more times. CDR3 sequence: CASSFGYGYTF. CDR3 DNA: TGTGCCAGCAGTTTTGGATATGGCTACACCTTC. The chain links TRBV6-5 to TRBJ1-2; no reliable D call. V dropped 4 bases and J dropped 5 bases, with 5 bases sitting between them. The germline V gene encodes CDR1 MNHEY and CDR2 SVGAGI. This CDR3 comprises 11 residues.

The sample holds many counts of this clonotype. The chain links TRBV2 to TRBJ2-7; D is tentatively TRBD1 or TRBD2 (6 bases each). The V gene's germline CDR1 is SNHLY and CDR2 FYNNEI. Trimming shortened V by 7 bases and J by 6 bases, and 16 bases separated the two germline ends. CDR3 length: 13 residues. The DNA for the CDR3 is TGTGCCAGCACGGCACAGGGACTCGGCGAGCAGTACTTC. It yields the protein CASTAQGLGEQYF.

This clonotype has a count of ten or more. The chain has TRBV9 and TRBJ2-1; possibly TRBD2 for D (6 bases). The CDR3 consists of 15 residues. The V end lost 0 bases, the J end lost 9 bases, and 16 bases lay between the germline ends. Germline CDR1 SGDLS, CDR2 YYNGEE. The CDR3 sequence: CASSVVPLAGSEQFF. The CDR3 coding sequence is TGTGCCAGCAGCGTAGTTCCACTAGCCGGTAGTGAGCAGTTCTTC. Together with reference TRBV9 and TRBJ2-1, the CDR3 gives the full variable domain: DSGVTQTPKHLITATGQRVTLRCSPRSGDLSVYWYQQSLDQGLQFLIQYYNGEERAKGNILERFSAQQFPDLHSELNLSSLELGDSALYFCASSVVPLAGSEQFFGPGTRLTVL.

This clonotype has a handful of counts. The J gene is TRBJ2-1, the V gene TRBV5-6; 11 positions agree with TRBD2. J lost 0 bases, V lost 2 bases, and 10 bases had no gene match. There are 19 residues in the CDR3. From germline, CDR1 is SGHDT and CDR2 YYEEEE. The CDR3 here is CASSLTSGSPLISYNEQFF. DNA of the CDR3: TGTGCCAGCAGCTTAACTAGCGGGAGCCCCCTGATCTCCTACAATGAGCAGTTCTTC.

This chain links TRBV2 with TRBJ2-3, with D possibly TRBD1 on 5 matching bases. Germline V gene sequence: CDR1 SNHLY, CDR2 FYNNEI. The CDR3 is 12 amino acids. With 10 bases removed from V and 2 bases from J, the gap between germline ends came to 10 bases. CDR3 amino acids: CANRQSTDTQYF. The CDR3 coding sequence is TGTGCCAACAGACAGTCCACAGATACGCAGTATTTT.

The CDR3 region has the DNA TGTGCCAGCAGCTTGGGCCGCGGGGGGAGCTCCTACAATGAGCAGTTCTTC. This encodes CASSLGRGGSSYNEQFF. The rearrangement uses TRBV5-4 and TRBJ2-1, with 8 positions matching TRBD2. V dropped 0 bases and J dropped 0; count of bases not matched to a gene: 5. CDR3 size: 17 residues. The germline V gene has CDR1 SGHNT and CDR2 YYREEE (reference sequence).

In this sample, this clonotype turned up many times. This chain links TRBV29-1 with TRBJ2-7; D possibly corresponds to TRBD2 (6 bases). Germline V gives CDR1 SQVTM, CDR2 ANQGSEA. The ends were cut back, 7 bases at V and 4 bases at J, with 11 bases in the middle. This CDR3 is built from 11 residues. CDR3 residues: CSGRDLYEQYF. CDR3 sequence (DNA): TGCAGCGGTCGGGACTTATACGAGCAGTACTTC.

This clonotype appeared many times. The CDR3 DNA reads TGTGCCAGCAGCTTAGTCCACATGAAAATAGGCTACGAGCAGTACTTC. Protein product: CASSLVHMKIGYEQYF. This chain uses TRBV11-3 with TRBJ2-7; D unclear. Germline assignment: CDR1 SGHNT and CDR2 YENEEA. V lost 1 base to trimming and J lost 3 bases, with 16 bases between them. This CDR3 comprises 16 residues.

About this clonotype itself: This likely traces to a read error, being one base from a far larger clone. The rearrangement joins TRBV20-1 to TRBJ2-1; 8 positions agree with TRBD1. CDR1 and CDR2 from the germline V gene are DFQATT and SNEGSKA (reference sequence). V lost 6 bases to trimming and J lost 13 bases; unmatched junction nucleotides: 11. This CDR3 comprises 12 residues. The CDR3 reads CSALDRVETQFF. CDR3 nucleotides: TGCAGTGCCTTGGACAGGGTCGAGACCCAGTTCTTC.

In nucleotides, the CDR3 is TGCGCCAGCAGCCAAGATCGGGACAGGGGAAGCTCCTATAATTCACCCCTCCACTTT. Translation gives CASSQDRDRGSSYNSPLHF. This chain connects TRBV4-3 to TRBJ1-6; 10 nucleotides agree with TRBD1. From germline, CDR1 is LGHNA and CDR2 YSLEER. The CDR3 extends over 19 amino acids. Germline trimming cut 0 bases from V and 0 bases from J; bases unmatched to any gene: 5.

This clonotype was recorded at least ten times. The chain has TRBV19 and TRBJ2-7; a possible D gene is TRBD2 (6 bases). This CDR3 has 14 amino acids. V lost 4 bases and J 3 bases, leaving 13 bases between the germline ends. Germline V gene lookup returns CDR1 LNHDA and CDR2 SQIVND (reference sequence). The CDR3 DNA reads TGTGCCAGTAGTAACCGAGCGGGTCTCTACGAGCAGTACTTC. Translated: CASSNRAGLYEQYF.

This clonotype turned up a few times. The rearrangement uses TRBV27 and TRBJ1-1; TRBD1 might be the D (6 bases). The germline CDR1 and CDR2 sequences are MNHEY and SMNVEV (reference sequence). The CDR3 covers 16 residues. Trimming shortened V by 2 bases and J by 3 bases, and 16 bases separated the two germline ends. The DNA of the CDR3 is TGTGCCAGCAGTTTAAGGGGCCGGCAGGGGCACACTGAAGCTTTCTTT. Translating gives CASSLRGRQGHTEAFF.

This chain joins TRBV7-3 and TRBJ2-7; possibly TRBD1 or TRBD2 for D (5 bases each). In germline, CDR1 is SGHTA, CDR2 FQGTGA. V lost 5 bases and J 2 bases, leaving 25 bases between the germline ends. The CDR3 has 18 amino acids. The DNA for the CDR3 is TGTGCCAGCAGCGCCCGGGACGGAAGCCCCAATTGCCCCTACGAGCAGTACTTC. Its protein is CASSARDGSPNCPYEQYF.

This rearrangement joins TRBV4-2 to TRBJ2-1; 10 bases line up with TRBD2. Germline values: CDR1 LGHNA, CDR2 YNFKEQ. CDR3 length: 16 amino acids. Trimming removed 0 bases from V and 8 bases from J; junction bases left unmatched: 7. CDR3 sequence: CASSQDPSGSWDEQFF. The CDR3 nucleotides are TGTGCCAGCAGCCAAGATCCTAGCGGGAGTTGGGATGAGCAGTTCTTC.

About this clonotype: A far more abundant clone sits one base away, making this likely a read error. The chain joins TRBV28 to TRBJ2-1; D is undetermined. V lost 6 bases and J 10 bases, leaving 10 bases between the germline ends. Germline V gene data show CDR1 as MDHEN and CDR2 as SYDVKM. The CDR3 covers 11 residues. The CDR3 here is CASRSLTEQFF. CDR3 nucleotide sequence: TGTGCCAGCAGGTCCCTTACCGAGCAGTTCTTC.

This clonotype came up many times. The chain links TRBV27 to TRBJ2-2; D possibly corresponds to TRBD1 (6 bases). Germline lookup yields CDR1 MNHEY and CDR2 SMNVEV (reference sequence). The CDR3 covers 13 residues. V lost 6 bases, J lost 7 bases, and 12 bases lay in between. The CDR3 spells CASRAQGVGELFF. CDR3 coding DNA: TGTGCCAGCAGAGCACAGGGAGTCGGGGAGCTGTTTTTT.